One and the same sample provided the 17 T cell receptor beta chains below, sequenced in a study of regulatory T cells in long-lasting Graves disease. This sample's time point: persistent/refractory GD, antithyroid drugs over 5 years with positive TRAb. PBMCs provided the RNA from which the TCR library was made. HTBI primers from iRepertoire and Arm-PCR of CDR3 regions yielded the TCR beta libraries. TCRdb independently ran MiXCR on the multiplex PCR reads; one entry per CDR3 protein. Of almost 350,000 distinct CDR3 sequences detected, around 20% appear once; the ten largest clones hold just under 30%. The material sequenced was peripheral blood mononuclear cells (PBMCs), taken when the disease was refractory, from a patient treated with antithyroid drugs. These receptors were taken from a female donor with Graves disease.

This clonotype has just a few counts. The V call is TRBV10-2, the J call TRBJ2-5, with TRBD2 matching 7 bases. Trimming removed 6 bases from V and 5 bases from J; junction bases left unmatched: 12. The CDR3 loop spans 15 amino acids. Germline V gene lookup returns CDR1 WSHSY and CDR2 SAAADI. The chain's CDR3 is CASRWAGRIPETQYF. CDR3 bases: TGCGCCAGCAGGTGGGCCGGGAGGATCCCGGAGACCCAGTACTTC.

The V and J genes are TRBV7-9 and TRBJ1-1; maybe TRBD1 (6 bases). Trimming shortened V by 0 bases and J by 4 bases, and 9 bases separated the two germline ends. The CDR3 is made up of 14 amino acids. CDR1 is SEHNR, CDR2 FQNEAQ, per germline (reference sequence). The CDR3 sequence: CASSLAYRATEAFF. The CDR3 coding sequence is TGTGCCAGCAGCTTAGCCTACAGGGCCACTGAAGCTTTCTTT.

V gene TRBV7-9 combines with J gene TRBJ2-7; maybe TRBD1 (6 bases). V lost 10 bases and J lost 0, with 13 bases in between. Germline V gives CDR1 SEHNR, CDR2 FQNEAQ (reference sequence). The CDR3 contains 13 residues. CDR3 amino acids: CATRGQSSYEQYF. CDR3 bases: TGTGCCACTAGAGGACAGAGCTCCTACGAGCAGTACTTC.

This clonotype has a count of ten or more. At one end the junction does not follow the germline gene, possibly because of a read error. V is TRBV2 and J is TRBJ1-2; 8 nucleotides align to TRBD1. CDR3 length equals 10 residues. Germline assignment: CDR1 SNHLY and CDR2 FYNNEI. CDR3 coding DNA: TGTGCCGCCCAGGGGGCGCGATCGGGCTTC. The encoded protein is CAAQGARSGF.

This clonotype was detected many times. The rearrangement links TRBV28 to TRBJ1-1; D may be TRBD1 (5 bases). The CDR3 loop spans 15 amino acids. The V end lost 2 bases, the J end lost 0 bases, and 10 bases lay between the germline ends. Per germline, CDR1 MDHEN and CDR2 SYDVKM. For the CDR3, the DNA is TGTGCCAGCAGTTTAGTCCAGGGCATGAACACTGAAGCTTTCTTT. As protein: CASSLVQGMNTEAFF.

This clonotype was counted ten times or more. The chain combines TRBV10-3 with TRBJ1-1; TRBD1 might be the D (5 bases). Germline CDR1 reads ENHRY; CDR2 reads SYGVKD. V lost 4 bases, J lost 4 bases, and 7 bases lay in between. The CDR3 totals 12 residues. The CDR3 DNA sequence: TGTGCCATCAGTGTGAGGGGCACTGAAGCTTTCTTT. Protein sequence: CAISVRGTEAFF.

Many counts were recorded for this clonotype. The CDR3 is CASSLYRGNQPQHF. The CDR3 nucleotides read TGTGCCAGCAGCTTATACAGGGGCAATCAGCCCCAGCATTTT. This rearrangement joins TRBV7-8 to TRBJ1-5, with D tentatively TRBD1 (6 bases). There are 14 residues in the CDR3. Trimming left V 2 bases short and J 2 bases short, with 7 bases between. CDR1 and CDR2 from the germline V gene are SGHVS and FQNEAQ.

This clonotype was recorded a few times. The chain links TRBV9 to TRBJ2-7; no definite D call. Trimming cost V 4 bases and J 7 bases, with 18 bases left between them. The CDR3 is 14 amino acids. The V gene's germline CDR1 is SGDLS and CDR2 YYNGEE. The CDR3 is CASSLAGLGLEQYF. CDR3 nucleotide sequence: TGTGCCAGCAGCCTCGCCGGGCTAGGGCTTGAGCAGTACTTC.

Written as DNA, the CDR3 is TGTGCCAGCAGCTTTTCAGGGGTTTTCATGAACACTGAAGCTTTCTTT. This codes for CASSFSGVFMNTEAFF. The rearrangement joins TRBV7-9 to TRBJ1-1; D is possibly TRBD1 (6 bases). The ends were cut back, 3 bases at V and 0 bases at J, with 14 bases in the middle. The CDR3 sequence is 16 residues long. The germline V gene has CDR1 SEHNR and CDR2 FQNEAQ (reference sequence).

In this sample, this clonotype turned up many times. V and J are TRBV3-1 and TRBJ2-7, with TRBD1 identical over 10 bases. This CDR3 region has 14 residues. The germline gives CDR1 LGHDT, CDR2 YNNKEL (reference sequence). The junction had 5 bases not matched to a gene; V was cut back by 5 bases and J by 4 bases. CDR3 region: CASSSGTGVYEQYF. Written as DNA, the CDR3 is TGTGCCAGCAGCTCCGGGACAGGGGTTTACGAGCAGTACTTC.

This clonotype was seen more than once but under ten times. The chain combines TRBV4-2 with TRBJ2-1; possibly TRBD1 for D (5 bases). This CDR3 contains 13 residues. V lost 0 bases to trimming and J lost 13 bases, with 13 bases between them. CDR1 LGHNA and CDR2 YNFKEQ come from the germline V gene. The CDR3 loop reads CASSQDFRTTQFF. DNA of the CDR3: TGTGCCAGCAGCCAAGATTTCAGGACAACCCAGTTCTTC.

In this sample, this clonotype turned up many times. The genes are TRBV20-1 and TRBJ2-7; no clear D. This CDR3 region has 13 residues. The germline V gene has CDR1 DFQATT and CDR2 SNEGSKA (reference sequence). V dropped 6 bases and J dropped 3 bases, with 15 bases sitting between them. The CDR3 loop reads CSAPRLPVYEQYF. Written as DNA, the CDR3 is TGCAGTGCCCCCAGGTTGCCCGTCTACGAGCAGTACTTC.

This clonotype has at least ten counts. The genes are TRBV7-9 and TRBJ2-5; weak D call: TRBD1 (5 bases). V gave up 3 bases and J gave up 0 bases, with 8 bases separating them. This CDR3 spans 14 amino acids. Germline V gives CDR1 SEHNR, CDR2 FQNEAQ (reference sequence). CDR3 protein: CASSLRQNQETQYF. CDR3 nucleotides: TGTGCCAGCAGCTTGCGACAGAACCAAGAGACCCAGTACTTC.

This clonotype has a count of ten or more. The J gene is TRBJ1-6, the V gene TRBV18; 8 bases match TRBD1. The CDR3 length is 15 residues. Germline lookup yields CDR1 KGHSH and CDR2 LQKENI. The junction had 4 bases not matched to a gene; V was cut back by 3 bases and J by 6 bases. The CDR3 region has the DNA TGTGCCAGCTCACCCGGGACAGGCGGTAATTCACCCCTCCACTTT. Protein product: CASSPGTGGNSPLHF.

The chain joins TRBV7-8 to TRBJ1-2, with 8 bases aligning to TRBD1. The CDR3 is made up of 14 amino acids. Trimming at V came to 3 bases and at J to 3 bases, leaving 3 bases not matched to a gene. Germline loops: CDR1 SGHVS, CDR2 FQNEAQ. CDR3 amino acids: CASSFRGQDYGYTF. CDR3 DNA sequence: TGTGCCAGCAGCTTCCGGGGACAGGACTATGGCTACACCTTC.

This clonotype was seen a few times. In DNA, the CDR3 is TGTGCCAGCAGCCAATCGAGGGGGGTTAGTCAGCCCCAGCATTTT. It encodes CASSQSRGVSQPQHF. The chain recombines TRBV3-1 with TRBJ1-5; possible D gene TRBD1, 6 bases. CDR3 size: 15 residues. Trimming removed 2 bases at V and 6 bases at J, with 14 bases between. The V gene's germline CDR1 is LGHDT and CDR2 YNNKEL (reference sequence).

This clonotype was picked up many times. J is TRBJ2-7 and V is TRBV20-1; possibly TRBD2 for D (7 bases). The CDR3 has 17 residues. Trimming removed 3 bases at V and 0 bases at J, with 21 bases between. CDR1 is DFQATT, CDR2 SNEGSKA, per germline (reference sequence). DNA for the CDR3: TGCAGTGCTAGTTACTCTAGGGGGGGGGTGAGCTCCTACGAGCAGTACTTC. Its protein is CSASYSRGGVSSYEQYF.